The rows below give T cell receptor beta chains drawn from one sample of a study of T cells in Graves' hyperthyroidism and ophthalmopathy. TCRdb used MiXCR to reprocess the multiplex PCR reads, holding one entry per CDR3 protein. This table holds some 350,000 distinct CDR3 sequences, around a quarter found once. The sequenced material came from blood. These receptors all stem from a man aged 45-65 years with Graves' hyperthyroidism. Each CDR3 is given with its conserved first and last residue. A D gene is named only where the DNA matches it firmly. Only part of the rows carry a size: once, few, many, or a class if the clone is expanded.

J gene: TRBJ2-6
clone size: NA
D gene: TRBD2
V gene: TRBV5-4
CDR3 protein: CASSWTSGGSNVLTF
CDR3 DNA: TGTGCCAGCAGCTGGACTAGCGGGGGAAGCAACGTCCTGACTTTC

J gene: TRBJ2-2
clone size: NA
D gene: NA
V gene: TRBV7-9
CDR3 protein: CASSWGWITGELFF
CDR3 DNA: TGTGCCAGCAGCTGGGGATGGATCACCGGGGAGCTGTTTTTT

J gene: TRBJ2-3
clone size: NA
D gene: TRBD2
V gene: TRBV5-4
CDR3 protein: CASSFAGGPAQYF
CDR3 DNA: TGTGCCAGCAGCTTTGCGGGAGGGCCGGCGCAGTATTTT

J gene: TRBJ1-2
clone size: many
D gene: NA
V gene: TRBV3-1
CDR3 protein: CASSQGMAGNGYTF
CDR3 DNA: TGTGCCAGCAGCCAAGGGATGGCAGGGAATGGCTACACCTTC

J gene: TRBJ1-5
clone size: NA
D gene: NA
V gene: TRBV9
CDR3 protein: CASSVAGYGQPQHF
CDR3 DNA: TGTGCCAGCAGCGTAGCGGGGTATGGACAGCCCCAGCATTTT

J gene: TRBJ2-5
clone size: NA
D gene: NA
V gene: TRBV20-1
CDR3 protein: CSGRRAVAETQYF
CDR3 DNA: TGCAGTGGTAGAAGGGCAGTTGCCGAGACCCAGTACTTC

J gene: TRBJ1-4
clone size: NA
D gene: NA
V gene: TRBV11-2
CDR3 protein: CASSLWARASEKLFF
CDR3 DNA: TGTGCCAGCAGCTTATGGGCCAGGGCTTCTGAAAAACTGTTTTTT

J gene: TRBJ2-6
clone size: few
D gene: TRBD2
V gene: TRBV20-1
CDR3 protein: CSARGGGVPGANVLTF
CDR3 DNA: TGCAGTGCTAGAGGCGGGGGGGTCCCTGGGGCCAACGTCCTGACTTTC

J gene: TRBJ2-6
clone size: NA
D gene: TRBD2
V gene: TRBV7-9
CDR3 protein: CASSLVAGGLAGYSGANVLTF
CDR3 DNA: TGTGCCAGCAGCTTAGTAGCGGGCGGTCTAGCGGGTTACTCTGGGGCCAACGTCCTGACTTTC

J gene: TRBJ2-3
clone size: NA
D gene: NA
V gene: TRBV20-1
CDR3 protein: CSAVDTGSSTDTQYF
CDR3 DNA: TGCAGTGCTGTAGATACAGGGTCCAGCACAGATACGCAGTATTTT